This T cell receptor beta chain was captured by sequencing in a study of CD8 T cells in ankylosing spondylitis. CDR1 MNHEY and CDR2 SVGAGI come from the germline V gene. The length of the CDR3 is 14 residues. V was trimmed by 6 bases and J by 14 bases, leaving 20 bases between them. This clonotype was seen only a few times. Construction of TCR beta libraries was performed using quantitative 5'-RACE with molecular barcodes. TCRdb re-analysed the 5' RACE reads in MiXCR, keeping a single row per CDR3 protein. The data contain 250,000 to 350,000 distinct CDR3 sequences, around 20% of them seen just once; the ten biggest clones take up 3.5%.

Specimen: blood, either unsorted or a sorted T cell fraction (not recorded which). This chain uses TRBV6-5 with TRBJ1-6; weak D call: TRBD1 (5 bases). The sequence came from a female donor with ankylosing spondylitis or in good health (not recorded which). The CDR3 DNA reads TGTGCCAGCAGCTATGGGGCTTCAACCGAGACCCTCCACTTT. Its protein is CASSYGASTETLHF.